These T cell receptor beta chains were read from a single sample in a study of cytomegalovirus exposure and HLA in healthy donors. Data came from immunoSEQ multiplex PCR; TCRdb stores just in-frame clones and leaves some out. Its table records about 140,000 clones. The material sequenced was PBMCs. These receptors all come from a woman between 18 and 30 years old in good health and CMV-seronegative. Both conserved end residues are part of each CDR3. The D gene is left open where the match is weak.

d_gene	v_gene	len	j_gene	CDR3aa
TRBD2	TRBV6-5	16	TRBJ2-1	CASSYSKASGYNEQFF
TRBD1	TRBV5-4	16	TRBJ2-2	CASSLAGTGDTGELFF
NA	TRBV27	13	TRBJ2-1	CASSLSGGFEQFF
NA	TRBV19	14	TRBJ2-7	CASSSSPGVYEQYF
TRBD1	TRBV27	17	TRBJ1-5	CASSLRTGDRRNQPQHF
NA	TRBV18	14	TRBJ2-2	CASSDRQNTGELFF
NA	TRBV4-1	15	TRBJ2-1	CASSQAPGEYNEQFF
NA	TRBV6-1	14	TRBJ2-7	CASRTPGINYEQYF
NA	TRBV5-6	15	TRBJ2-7	CASSFAERSTMEQYF
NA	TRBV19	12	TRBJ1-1	CATTSRVTEAFF
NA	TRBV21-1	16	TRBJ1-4	CASSKGRSIINEKLFF
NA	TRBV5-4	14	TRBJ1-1	CASSSRQFGAEAFF
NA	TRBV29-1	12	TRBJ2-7	CSVEYPKYEQYF
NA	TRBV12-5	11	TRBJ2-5	CASGLGREQYF
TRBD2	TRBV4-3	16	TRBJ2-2	CASSLRGGPHTGELFF
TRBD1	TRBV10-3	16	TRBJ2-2	CAISTGQGAGTGELFF
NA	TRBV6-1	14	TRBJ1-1	CASSEGSENTEAFF
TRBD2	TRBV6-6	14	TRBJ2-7	CASSLREGPYEQYF
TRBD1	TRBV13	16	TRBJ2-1	CASSLRRRTGNNEQFF
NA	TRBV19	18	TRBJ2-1	CASSIDGRGAGPYNEQFF
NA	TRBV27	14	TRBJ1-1	CASSFEREGTEAFF
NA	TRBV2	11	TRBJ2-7	CASSDWAEQYF
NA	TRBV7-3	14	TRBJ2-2	CASSLRDKTGELFF
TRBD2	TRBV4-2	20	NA	CASSQGDWLAGGPSSYEQYF
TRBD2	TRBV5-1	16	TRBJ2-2	CASSLKTSADTGELFF
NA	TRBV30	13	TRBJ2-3	CAWSHSLADTQYF
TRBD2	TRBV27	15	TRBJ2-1	CASSLMAGGFHEQFF
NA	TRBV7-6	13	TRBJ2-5	CASSPAGDETQYF
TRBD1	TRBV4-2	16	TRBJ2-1	CASSPGQGARTHEQFF
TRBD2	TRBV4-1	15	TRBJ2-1	CASSQTRTSGNEQFF
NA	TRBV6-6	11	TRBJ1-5	CASSSNQPQHF
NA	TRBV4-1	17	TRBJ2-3	CASSQAGRPDRTDTQYF
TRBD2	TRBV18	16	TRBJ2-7	CASSASGTSGNHEQYF
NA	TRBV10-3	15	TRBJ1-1	CAISAEAVRTAKAFF
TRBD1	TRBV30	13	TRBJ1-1	CAWRGDRNTEAFF
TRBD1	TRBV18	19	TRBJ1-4	CASSLRGAGTGFLSEKLFF
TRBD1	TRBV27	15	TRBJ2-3	CASKKDRVVSDTQYF
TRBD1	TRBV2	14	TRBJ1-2	CASTATGQGRGYTF